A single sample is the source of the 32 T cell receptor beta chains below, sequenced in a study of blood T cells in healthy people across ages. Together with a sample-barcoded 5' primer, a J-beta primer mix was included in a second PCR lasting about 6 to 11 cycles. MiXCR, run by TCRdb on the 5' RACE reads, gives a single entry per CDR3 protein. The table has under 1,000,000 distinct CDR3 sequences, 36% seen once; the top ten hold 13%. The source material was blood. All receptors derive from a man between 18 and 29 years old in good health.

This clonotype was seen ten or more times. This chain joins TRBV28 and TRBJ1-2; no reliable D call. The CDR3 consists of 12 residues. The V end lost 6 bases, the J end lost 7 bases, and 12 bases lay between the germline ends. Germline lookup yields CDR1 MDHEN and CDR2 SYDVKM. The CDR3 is CASSATNGGYTF. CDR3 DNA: TGTGCCAGCAGCGCGACAAACGGTGGCTACACCTTC.

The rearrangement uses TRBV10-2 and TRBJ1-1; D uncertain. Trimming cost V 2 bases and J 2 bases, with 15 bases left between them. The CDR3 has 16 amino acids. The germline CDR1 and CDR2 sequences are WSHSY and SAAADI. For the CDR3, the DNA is TGCGCCAGCAGTGAGGGGCAGGCCAGGATTAACACTGAAGCTTTCTTT. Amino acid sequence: CASSEGQARINTEAFF.

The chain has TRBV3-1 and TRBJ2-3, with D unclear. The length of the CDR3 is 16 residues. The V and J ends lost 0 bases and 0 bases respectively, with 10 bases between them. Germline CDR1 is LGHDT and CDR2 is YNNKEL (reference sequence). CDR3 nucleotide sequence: TGTGCCAGCAGCCAAGATACAATCGAGAGCACAGATACGCAGTATTTT. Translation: CASSQDTIESTDTQYF.

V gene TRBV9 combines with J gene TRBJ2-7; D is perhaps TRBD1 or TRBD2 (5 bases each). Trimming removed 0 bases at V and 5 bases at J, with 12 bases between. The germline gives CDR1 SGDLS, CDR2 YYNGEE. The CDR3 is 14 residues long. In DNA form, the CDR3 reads TGTGCCAGCAGCGTAGAGGGACCAGAAGACGAGCAGTACTTC. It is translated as CASSVEGPEDEQYF.

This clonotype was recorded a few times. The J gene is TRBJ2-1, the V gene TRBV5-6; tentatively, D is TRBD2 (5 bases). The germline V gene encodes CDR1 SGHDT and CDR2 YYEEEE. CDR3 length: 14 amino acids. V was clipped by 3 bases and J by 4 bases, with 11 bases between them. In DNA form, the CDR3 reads TGTGCCAGCAGCTACTACCGGGGTTACAATGAGCAGTTCTTC. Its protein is CASSYYRGYNEQFF.

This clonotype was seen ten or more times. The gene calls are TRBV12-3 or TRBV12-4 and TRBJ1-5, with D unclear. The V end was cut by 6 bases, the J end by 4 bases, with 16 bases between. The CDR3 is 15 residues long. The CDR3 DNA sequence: TGTGCCAGCAGCCCCGCTTGGGGTACGAATCAGCCCCAGCATTTT. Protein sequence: CASSPAWGTNQPQHF.

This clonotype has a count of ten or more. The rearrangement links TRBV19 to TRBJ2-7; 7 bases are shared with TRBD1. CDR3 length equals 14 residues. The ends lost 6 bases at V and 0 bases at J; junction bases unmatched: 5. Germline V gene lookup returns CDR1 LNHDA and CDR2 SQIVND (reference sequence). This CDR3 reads CASSADRDSYEQYF. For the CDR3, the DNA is TGTGCCAGTAGCGCTGACAGGGACTCCTACGAGCAGTACTTC.

The CDR3 bases are TGTGCCACCAGTGATCGGGGGGTCCAAGAGACCCAGTACTTC. Translated, it gives CATSDRGVQETQYF. The genes are TRBV24-1 and TRBJ2-5; 7 bases match TRBD2. J gave up 1 base and V 3 bases, and 1 base lay outside the gene matches. This CDR3 has 14 amino acids. Germline V gives CDR1 KGHDR, CDR2 SFDVKD.

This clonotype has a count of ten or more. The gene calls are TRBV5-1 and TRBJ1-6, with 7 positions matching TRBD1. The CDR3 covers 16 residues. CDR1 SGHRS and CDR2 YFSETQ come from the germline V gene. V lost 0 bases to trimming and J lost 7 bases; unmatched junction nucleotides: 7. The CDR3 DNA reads TGCGCCAGCAGCTTGGCCGCAGGGGGGGTAAATTCACCCCTCCACTTT. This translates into CASSLAAGGVNSPLHF.

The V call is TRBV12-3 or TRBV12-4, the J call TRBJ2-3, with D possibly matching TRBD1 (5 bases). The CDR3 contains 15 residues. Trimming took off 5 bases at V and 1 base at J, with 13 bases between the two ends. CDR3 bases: TGTGCCAGCAGTGGGGCCCCGGACGGCACAGATACGCAGTATTTT. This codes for CASSGAPDGTDTQYF.

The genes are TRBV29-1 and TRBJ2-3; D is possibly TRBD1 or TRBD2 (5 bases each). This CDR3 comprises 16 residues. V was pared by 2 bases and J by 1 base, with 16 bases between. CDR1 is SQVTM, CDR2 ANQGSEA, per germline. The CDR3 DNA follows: TGCAGCGTTGAACTTTGGGCCTTGGGGGGCACAGATACGCAGTATTTT. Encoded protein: CSVELWALGGTDTQYF.

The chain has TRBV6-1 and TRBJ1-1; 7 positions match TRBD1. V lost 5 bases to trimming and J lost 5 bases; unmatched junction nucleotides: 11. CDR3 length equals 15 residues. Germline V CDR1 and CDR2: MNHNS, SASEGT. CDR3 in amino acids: CASSRAVDRATEAFF. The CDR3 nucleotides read TGTGCCAGCAGTCGGGCGGTCGACAGGGCAACTGAAGCTTTCTTT.

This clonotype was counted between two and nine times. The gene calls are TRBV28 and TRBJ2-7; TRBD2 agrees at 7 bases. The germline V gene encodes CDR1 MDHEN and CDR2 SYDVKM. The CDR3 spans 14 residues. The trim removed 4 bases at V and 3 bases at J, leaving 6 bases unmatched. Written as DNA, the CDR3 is TGTGCCAGCAGTTCACTAGCGATAGACTACGAGCAGTACTTC. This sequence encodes CASSSLAIDYEQYF.

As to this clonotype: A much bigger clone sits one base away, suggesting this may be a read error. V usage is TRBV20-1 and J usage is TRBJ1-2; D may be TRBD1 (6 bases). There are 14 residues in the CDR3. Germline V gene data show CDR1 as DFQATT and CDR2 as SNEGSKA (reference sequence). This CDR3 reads CSAPSPGANYGHTF. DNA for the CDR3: TGCAGTGCTCCGAGCCCAGGGGCAAACTATGGCCACACCTTC.

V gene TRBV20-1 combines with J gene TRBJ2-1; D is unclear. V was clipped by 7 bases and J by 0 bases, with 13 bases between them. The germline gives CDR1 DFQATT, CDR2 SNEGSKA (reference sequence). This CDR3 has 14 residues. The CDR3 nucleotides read TGCAGTGTCAGTGGTCCGAGCTCCTACAATGAGCAGTTCTTC. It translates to CSVSGPSSYNEQFF.

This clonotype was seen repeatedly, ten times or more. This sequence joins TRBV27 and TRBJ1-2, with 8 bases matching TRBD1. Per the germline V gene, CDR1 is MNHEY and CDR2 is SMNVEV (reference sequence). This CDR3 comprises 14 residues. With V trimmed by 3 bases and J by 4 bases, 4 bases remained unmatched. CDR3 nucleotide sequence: TGTGCCAGCAGTTTCCTTACAGGGGGCTATGGCTACACCTTC. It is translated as CASSFLTGGYGYTF.

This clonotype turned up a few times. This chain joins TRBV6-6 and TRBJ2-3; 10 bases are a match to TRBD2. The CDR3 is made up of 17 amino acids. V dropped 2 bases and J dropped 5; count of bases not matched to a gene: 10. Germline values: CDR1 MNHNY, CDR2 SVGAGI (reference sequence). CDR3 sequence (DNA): TGTGCCAGCAGTTACGGGTCTAGCGGGGGACTAAGAGATACGCAGTATTTT. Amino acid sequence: CASSYGSSGGLRDTQYF.

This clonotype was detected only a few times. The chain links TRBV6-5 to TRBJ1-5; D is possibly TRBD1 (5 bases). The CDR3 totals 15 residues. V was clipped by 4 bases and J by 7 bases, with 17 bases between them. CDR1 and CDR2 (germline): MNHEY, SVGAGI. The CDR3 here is CASSSRDPPRQPQHF. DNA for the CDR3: TGTGCCAGCAGTTCCCGGGACCCTCCCCGGCAGCCCCAGCATTTT.

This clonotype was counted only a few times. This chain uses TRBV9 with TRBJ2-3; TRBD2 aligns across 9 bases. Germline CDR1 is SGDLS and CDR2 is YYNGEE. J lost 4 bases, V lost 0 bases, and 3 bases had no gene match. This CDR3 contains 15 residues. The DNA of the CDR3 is TGTGCCAGCAGCGTAGTAAGCGGGGGGTCAGATACGCAGTATTTT. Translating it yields CASSVVSGGSDTQYF.

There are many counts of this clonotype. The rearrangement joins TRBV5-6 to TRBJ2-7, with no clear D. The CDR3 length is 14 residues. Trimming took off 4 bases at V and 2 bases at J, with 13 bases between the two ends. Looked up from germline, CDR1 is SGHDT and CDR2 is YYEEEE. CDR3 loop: CASSHYQGTYEQYF. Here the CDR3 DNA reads TGTGCCAGCAGCCATTACCAAGGCACCTACGAGCAGTACTTC.

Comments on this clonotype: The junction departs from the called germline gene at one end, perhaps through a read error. The CDR3 DNA is TGTGCCACCAGTGAGTACGACAATCAGCCCCAGCATTTT. It specifies CATSEYDNQPQHF. The chain joins TRBV10-3 to TRBJ1-5; D is undetermined. The CDR3 has 13 amino acids. Per the germline V gene, CDR1 is ENHRY and CDR2 is SYGVKD.

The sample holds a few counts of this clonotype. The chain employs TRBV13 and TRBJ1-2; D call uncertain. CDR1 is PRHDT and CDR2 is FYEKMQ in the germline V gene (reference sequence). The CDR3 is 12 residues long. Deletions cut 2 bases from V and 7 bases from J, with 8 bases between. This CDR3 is CASSLQVFGYTF. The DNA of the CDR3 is TGTGCCAGCAGCTTACAGGTTTTTGGCTACACCTTC.

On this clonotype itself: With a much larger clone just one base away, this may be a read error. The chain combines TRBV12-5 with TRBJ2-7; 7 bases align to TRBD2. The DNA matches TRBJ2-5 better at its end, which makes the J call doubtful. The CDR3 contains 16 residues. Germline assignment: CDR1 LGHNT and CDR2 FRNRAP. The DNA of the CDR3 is TGTGCTGGTGGTTTGGTGGGGAGGGTATTCGAAGAGACCCAGTACTTC. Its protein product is CAGGLVGRVFEETQYF.

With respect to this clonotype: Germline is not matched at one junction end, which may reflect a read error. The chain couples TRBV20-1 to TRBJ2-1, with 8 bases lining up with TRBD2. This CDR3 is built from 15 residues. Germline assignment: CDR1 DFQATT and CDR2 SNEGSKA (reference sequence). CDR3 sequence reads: CSAPRVGGGRNKQFF. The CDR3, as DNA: TGCAGTGCCCCTCGAGTTGGCGGGGGGCGCAATAAGCAGTTCTTC.

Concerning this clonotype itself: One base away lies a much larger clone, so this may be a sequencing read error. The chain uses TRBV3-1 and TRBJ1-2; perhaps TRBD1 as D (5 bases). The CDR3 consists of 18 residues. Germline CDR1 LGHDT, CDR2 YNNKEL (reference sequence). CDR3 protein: CASNQDYSNKGLGYGYTF. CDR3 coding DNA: TGTGCCAGCAACCAAGATTATTCAAACAAGGGGTTGGGCTATGGCTACACCTTC. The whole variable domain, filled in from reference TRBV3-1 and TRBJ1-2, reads DTAVSQTPKYLVTQMGNDKSIKCEQNLGHDTMYWYKQDSKKFLKIMFSYNNKELIINETVPNRFSPKSPDKAHLNLHINSLELGDSAVYFCASNQDYSNKGLGYGYTFGSGTRLTVV.

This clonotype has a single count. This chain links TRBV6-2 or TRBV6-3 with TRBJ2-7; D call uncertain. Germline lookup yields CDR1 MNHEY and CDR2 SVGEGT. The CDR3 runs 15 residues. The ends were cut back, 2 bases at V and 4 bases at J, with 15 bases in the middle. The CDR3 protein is CASSYTPILKYEQYF. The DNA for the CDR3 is TGTGCCAGCAGTTACACCCCTATACTCAAATACGAGCAGTACTTC.

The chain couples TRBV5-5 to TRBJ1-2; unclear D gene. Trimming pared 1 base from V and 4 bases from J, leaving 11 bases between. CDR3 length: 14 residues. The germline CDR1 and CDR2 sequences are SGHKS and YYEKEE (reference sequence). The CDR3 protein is CASSLTTPTYGYTF. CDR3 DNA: TGTGCCAGCAGCTTGACAACACCGACCTATGGCTACACCTTC.

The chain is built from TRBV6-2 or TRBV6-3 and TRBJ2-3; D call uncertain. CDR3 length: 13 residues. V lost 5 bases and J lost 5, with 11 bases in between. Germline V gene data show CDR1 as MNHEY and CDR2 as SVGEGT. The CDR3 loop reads CASSAGYQDTQYF. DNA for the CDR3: TGTGCCAGCAGTGCCGGATACCAAGATACGCAGTATTTT.

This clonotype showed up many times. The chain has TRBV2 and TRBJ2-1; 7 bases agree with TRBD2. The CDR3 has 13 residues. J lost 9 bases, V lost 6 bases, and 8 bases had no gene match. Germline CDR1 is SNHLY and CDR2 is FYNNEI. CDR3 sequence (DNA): TGTGCCAGCAGGTGGGGAGGGGTAATTGAGCAGTTCTTC. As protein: CASRWGGVIEQFF.

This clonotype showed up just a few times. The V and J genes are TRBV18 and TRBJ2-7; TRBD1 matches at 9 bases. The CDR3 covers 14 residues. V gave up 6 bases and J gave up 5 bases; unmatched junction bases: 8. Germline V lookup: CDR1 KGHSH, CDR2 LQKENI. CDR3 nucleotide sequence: TGTGCCAGCTCCCCGGGACAGGGAAACCACGAGCAGTACTTC. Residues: CASSPGQGNHEQYF.

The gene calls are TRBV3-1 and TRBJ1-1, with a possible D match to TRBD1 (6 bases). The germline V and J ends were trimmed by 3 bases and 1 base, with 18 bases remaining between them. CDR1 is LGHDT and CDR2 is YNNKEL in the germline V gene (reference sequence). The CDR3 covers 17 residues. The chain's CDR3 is CASSQVLVGGRNTEAFF. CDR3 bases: TGTGCCAGCAGCCAGGTCCTTGTAGGGGGTAGGAACACTGAAGCTTTCTTT.

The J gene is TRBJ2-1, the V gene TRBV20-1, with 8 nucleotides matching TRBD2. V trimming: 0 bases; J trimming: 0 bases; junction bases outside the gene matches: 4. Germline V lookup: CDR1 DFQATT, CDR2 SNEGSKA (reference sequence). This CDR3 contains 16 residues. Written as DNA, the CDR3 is TGCAGTGCTAGAGAAGGCGGGGGGAGCTCCTACAATGAGCAGTTCTTC. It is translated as CSAREGGGSSYNEQFF.